This T cell receptor (beta chain) was captured by sequencing in a study of T cells in Graves' hyperthyroidism and ophthalmopathy. Whole-study context: Before any treatment, at initial diagnosis, peripheral blood was collected. Whole-study results and caveats: In simple terms, a model built on 13 V-J features told ophthalmopathy apart from stable hyperthyroidism. The model anticipated ophthalmopathy a median about six months pre-onset.

Amplification of TCR beta CDR3 regions used RNA as the template. A first-round RT-PCR of the TCR CDR3 used the HTBI primer set. TCRdb reprocessed the multiplex PCR reads with MiXCR, giving one entry per CDR3 protein. The repertoire holds around 700,000 distinct CDR3 sequences, over 15% seen once, with 16% in the top ten. Germline V lookup: CDR1 SQVTM, CDR2 ANQGSEA. Trimming took 7 bases from V and 9 from J; bases not matched to a gene: 13. The CDR3 runs to 14 residues. This clonotype was seen repeatedly, ten times or more. Its antigen is not known. The clonotype was recovered from a woman aged 50 to 65 with Graves' hyperthyroidism that later progressed to Graves' ophthalmopathy. Specimen: blood. The V call is TRBV29-1, the J call TRBJ2-1, with TRBD2 matching over 9 bases. The CDR3 sequence: CSAREGLAVPEQFF. The CDR3 bases are TGCAGCGCACGCGAGGGACTAGCAGTGCCTGAGCAGTTCTTC.